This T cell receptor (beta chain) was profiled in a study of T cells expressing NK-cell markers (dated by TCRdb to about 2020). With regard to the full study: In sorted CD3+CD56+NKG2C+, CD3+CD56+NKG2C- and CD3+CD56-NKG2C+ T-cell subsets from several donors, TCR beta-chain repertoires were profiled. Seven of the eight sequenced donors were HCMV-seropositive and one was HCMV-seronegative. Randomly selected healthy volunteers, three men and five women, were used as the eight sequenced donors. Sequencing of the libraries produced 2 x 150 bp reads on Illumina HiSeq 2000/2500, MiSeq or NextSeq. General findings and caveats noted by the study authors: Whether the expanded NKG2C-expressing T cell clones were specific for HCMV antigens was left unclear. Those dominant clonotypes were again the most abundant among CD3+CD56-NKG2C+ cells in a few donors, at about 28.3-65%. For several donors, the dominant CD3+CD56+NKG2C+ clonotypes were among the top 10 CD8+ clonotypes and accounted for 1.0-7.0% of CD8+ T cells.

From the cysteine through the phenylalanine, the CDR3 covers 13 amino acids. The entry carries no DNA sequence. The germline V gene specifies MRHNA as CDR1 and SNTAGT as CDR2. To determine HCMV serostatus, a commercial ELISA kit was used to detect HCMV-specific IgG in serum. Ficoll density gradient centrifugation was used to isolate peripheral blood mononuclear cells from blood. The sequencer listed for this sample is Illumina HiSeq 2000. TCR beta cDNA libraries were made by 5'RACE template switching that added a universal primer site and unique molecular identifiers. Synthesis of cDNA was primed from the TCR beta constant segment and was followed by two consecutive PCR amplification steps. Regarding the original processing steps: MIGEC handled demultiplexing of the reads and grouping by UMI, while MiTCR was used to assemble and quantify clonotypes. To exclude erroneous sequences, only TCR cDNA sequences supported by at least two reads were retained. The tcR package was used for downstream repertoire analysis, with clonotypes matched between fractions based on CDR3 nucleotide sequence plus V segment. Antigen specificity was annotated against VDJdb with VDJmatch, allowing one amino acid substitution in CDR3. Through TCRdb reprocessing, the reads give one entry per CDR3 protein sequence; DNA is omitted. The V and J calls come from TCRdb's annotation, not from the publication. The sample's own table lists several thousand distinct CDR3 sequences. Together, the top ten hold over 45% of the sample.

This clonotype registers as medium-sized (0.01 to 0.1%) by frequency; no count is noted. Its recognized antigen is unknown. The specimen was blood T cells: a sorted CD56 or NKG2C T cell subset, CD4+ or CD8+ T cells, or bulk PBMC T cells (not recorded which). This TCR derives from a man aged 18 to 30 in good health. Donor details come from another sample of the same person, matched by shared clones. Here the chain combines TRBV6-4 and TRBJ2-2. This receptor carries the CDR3 CASSAANTGELFF.